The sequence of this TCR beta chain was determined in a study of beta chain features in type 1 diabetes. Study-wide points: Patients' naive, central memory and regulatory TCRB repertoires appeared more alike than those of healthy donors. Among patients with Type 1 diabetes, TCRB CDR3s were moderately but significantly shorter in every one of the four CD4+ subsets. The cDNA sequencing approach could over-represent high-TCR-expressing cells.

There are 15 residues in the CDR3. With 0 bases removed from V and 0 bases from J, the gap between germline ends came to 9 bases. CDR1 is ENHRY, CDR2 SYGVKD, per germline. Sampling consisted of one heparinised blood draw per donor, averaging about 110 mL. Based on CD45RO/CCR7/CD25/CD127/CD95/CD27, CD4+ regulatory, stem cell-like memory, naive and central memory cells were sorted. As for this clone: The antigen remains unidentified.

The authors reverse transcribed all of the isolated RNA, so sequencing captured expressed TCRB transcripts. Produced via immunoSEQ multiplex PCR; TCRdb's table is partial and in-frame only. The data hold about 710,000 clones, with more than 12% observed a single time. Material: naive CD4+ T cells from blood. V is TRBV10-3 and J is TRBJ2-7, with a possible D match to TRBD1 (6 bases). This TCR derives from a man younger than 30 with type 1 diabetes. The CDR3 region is CAISESTGFSYEQYF. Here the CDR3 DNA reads TGTGCCATCAGTGAGTCTACAGGGTTCTCCTACGAGCAGTACTTC.